A selection of T cell receptor beta chains follows, all from one sample in a study of T cell repertoires in cytomegalovirus infection. Via MiXCR, TCRdb re-called the reads, giving one row per CDR3 protein. Of about 680,000 distinct CDR3 sequences detected, more than 20% appear once; the ten largest clones hold less than 10%. Sequencing input: CD8+ T cells from PBMCs. The receptors here all came from a human donor in good health (CMV status not recorded). Some clones in this sample may be carry-over from other donors' samples. Each CDR3 is given with its conserved first and last residue. D genes are given only for firm matches. Some rows mark clone size as missing; the rest say once, few, many or name a class of expanded clone.

abundance: many; j_gene: TRBJ1-1; d_gene: .; v_gene: TRBV7-8; CDR3aa: CASSLEAAARGTEAFF; CDR3nt: TGTGCCAGCAGCTTAGAGGCGGCAGCTAGGGGCACTGAAGCTTTCTTT
abundance: many; j_gene: TRBJ1-4; d_gene: .; v_gene: TRBV7-6; CDR3aa: CASSLFGAYNEKLFF; CDR3nt: TGTGCCAGCAGCTTATTTGGAGCCTATAATGAAAAACTGTTTTTT
abundance: .; j_gene: TRBJ1-1; d_gene: .; v_gene: TRBV7-6; CDR3aa: CASSSPQGTEAFF; CDR3nt: TGTGCCAGCAGCTCCCCCCAAGGAACTGAAGCTTTCTTT
abundance: .; j_gene: TRBJ2-1; d_gene: TRBD2; v_gene: TRBV29-1; CDR3aa: CSVGTSGGVGDEQFF; CDR3nt: TGCAGCGTAGGGACTAGCGGGGGGGTAGGGGATGAGCAGTTCTTC
abundance: few; j_gene: TRBJ2-2; d_gene: .; v_gene: TRBV7-9; CDR3aa: CASWDGGREVPGELFF; CDR3nt: TGTGCCTCCTGGGATGGGGGCAGAGAAGTTCCCGGGGAGCTGTTTTTT
abundance: few; j_gene: TRBJ2-1; d_gene: TRBD1; v_gene: TRBV27; CDR3aa: CASSIRDRGRHEQFF; CDR3nt: TGTGCCAGCAGTATCCGGGACAGGGGGCGGCATGAGCAGTTCTTC
abundance: few; j_gene: TRBJ1-5; d_gene: .; v_gene: TRBV20-1; CDR3aa: CSARGTPYSNQPQHF; CDR3nt: TGCAGTGCTAGAGGGACACCTTATAGCAATCAGCCCCAGCATTTT
abundance: .; j_gene: TRBJ2-2; d_gene: .; v_gene: TRBV11-2; CDR3aa: CASSSPQGQHTGELFF; CDR3nt: TGTGCCAGCAGCTCACCACAGGGCCAACACACCGGGGAGCTGTTTTTT
abundance: few; j_gene: TRBJ2-1; d_gene: .; v_gene: TRBV20-1; CDR3aa: CSVPGGLSYNEQFF; CDR3nt: TGCAGTGTCCCCGGGGGTCTATCCTACAATGAGCAGTTCTTC
abundance: .; j_gene: TRBJ2-5; d_gene: TRBD2; v_gene: TRBV27; CDR3aa: CASSLTPQRGAQETQYF; CDR3nt: TGTGCCAGCAGTTTAACCCCTCAGCGGGGGGCCCAAGAGACCCAGTACTTC
abundance: many; j_gene: TRBJ2-1; d_gene: .; v_gene: TRBV7-6; CDR3aa: CASSSTWGLLNEQFF; CDR3nt: TGTGCCAGCAGCTCCACATGGGGACTTCTCAATGAGCAGTTCTTC
abundance: many; j_gene: TRBJ2-3; d_gene: TRBD2; v_gene: TRBV7-8; CDR3aa: CASSLASGGLTDTQYF; CDR3nt: TGTGCCAGCAGCCTGGCTAGCGGGGGCCTCACAGATACGCAGTATTTT
abundance: .; j_gene: TRBJ2-1; d_gene: .; v_gene: TRBV5-1; CDR3aa: CASSWDAGSYNEQFF; CDR3nt: TGCGCCAGCAGCTGGGACGCCGGCTCCTACAATGAGCAGTTCTTC
abundance: .; j_gene: TRBJ2-1; d_gene: TRBD1; v_gene: TRBV29-1; CDR3aa: CSVTRTGDLYNEQFF; CDR3nt: TGCAGCGTTACGCGGACAGGGGACCTCTACAATGAGCAGTTCTTC
abundance: .; j_gene: TRBJ2-2; d_gene: TRBD2; v_gene: TRBV20-1; CDR3aa: CSARLVTSGLTGELFF; CDR3nt: TGCAGTGCTAGGCTTGTGACTAGCGGGCTCACCGGGGAGCTGTTTTTT
abundance: many; j_gene: TRBJ1-1; d_gene: .; v_gene: TRBV28; CDR3aa: CASSLPTGYDTEAFF; CDR3nt: TGTGCCAGCAGTTTACCTACAGGTTATGACACTGAAGCTTTCTTT
abundance: few; j_gene: TRBJ2-1; d_gene: .; v_gene: TRBV20-1; CDR3aa: CSTLIGMVLSDYNEQFF; CDR3nt: TGCAGTACACTAATCGGAATGGTTCTTTCTGACTACAATGAGCAGTTCTTC
abundance: .; j_gene: TRBJ1-4; d_gene: TRBD1; v_gene: TRBV28; CDR3aa: CASSTHRGSNEKLFF; CDR3nt: TGTGCCAGCAGTACCCACAGGGGGTCGAATGAAAAACTGTTTTTT
abundance: .; j_gene: TRBJ2-3; d_gene: TRBD2; v_gene: TRBV29-1; CDR3aa: CSVDGGGWLYF; CDR3nt: TGCAGCGTTGACGGGGGGGGCTGGCTGTATTTT
abundance: .; j_gene: TRBJ2-5; d_gene: .; v_gene: TRBV6-2/TRBV6-3; CDR3aa: CASKTGTLVIAETQYF; CDR3nt: TGTGCCAGCAAGACCGGGACACTGGTAATAGCTGAGACCCAGTACTTC